This is a list of T cell receptor beta chains from one sample in a study of T cell responses to AZD1222 COVID-19 vaccine. Profiled with immunoSEQ multiplex PCR; TCRdb holds only in-frame clones, not every one. Seen here are approximately 140,000 clones, 70% to 90% observed once, and the top ten hold around 5%. The sample in question was peripheral blood, obtained on day 0 of AZD1222 vaccination. The receptors were sampled from an adult in good health. CDR3s include the opening cysteine and the closing phenylalanine or tryptophan. A D gene is named only where the DNA matches it firmly. A row's size may be missing; if present it is once, few, many or a size class.

j_call: TRBJ1-1; v_call: TRBV5-1; d_call: NA; clone_size: NA; cdr3_nt: TGCGCCAGCAGTTCCGACCCGAACACTGAAGCTTTCTTT; cdr3_aa: CASSSDPNTEAFF
j_call: TRBJ2-7; v_call: TRBV6-1; d_call: NA; clone_size: NA; cdr3_nt: TGTGCCAGCAGTGAAGGGGTTGGGGACCCCTACGAGCAGTACTTC; cdr3_aa: CASSEGVGDPYEQYF
j_call: TRBJ1-3; v_call: TRBV2; d_call: TRBD1; clone_size: NA; cdr3_nt: TGTGCCAGCAGTGAGGGGACAGGGGGCAGAAACACCATATATTTT; cdr3_aa: CASSEGTGGRNTIYF
j_call: TRBJ1-2; v_call: TRBV11-3; d_call: TRBD1; clone_size: NA; cdr3_nt: TGTGCCAGCAGCTGGGATGGACAGGGGGAGGCCTATGGCTACACCTTC; cdr3_aa: CASSWDGQGEAYGYTF
j_call: TRBJ1-2; v_call: TRBV9; d_call: NA; clone_size: NA; cdr3_nt: TGTGCCAGCAGCGTTAGGCCCCACTCAGGGGTAGAAGGCTACACCTTC; cdr3_aa: CASSVRPHSGVEGYTF
j_call: TRBJ1-1; v_call: TRBV18; d_call: NA; clone_size: NA; cdr3_nt: TGTGCCAGCTCACCGGGTGCGGGACGGAACACTGAAGCTTTCTTT; cdr3_aa: CASSPGAGRNTEAFF
j_call: TRBJ1-6; v_call: TRBV19; d_call: NA; clone_size: NA; cdr3_nt: TGTGCCAGTAGTACGGGGGGGCGAACTAATTCACCCCTCCACTTT; cdr3_aa: CASSTGGRTNSPLHF
j_call: TRBJ1-6; v_call: TRBV19; d_call: NA; clone_size: many; cdr3_nt: TGTGCCAGTAGCCCTACCGGACGGCGGATTAATTCACCCCTCCACTTT; cdr3_aa: CASSPTGRRINSPLHF
j_call: TRBJ1-2; v_call: TRBV5-1; d_call: NA; clone_size: NA; cdr3_nt: TGCGCCAGCAGCTTGCACGGGACTAACTATGGCTACACCTTC; cdr3_aa: CASSLHGTNYGYTF
j_call: TRBJ1-2; v_call: TRBV12-3/TRBV12-4; d_call: NA; clone_size: NA; cdr3_nt: TGTGCCAGCAGCTTCTCCGACCTCGGCTACACCTTC; cdr3_aa: CASSFSDLGYTF
j_call: TRBJ1-2; v_call: TRBV5-6; d_call: NA; clone_size: once; cdr3_nt: TGTGCCAGCAGCTTGGTACAGAACTATGGCTACACCTTC; cdr3_aa: CASSLVQNYGYTF
j_call: TRBJ2-7; v_call: TRBV19; d_call: TRBD2; clone_size: NA; cdr3_nt: TGTGCCAGTAGTCCCCGGACTAGTAAATCATTTGACTACGAGCAGTACTTC; cdr3_aa: CASSPRTSKSFDYEQYF
j_call: TRBJ1-3; v_call: TRBV4-3; d_call: NA; clone_size: once; cdr3_nt: TGCGCCAGCAGCCAAAGGGCTGCGGTCGCTGGAAACACCATATATTTT; cdr3_aa: CASSQRAAVAGNTIYF
j_call: TRBJ1-3; v_call: TRBV18; d_call: NA; clone_size: NA; cdr3_nt: TGTGCCAGCTCACCCGGGGGGCTCTCTGGAAACACCATATATTTT; cdr3_aa: CASSPGGLSGNTIYF
j_call: TRBJ2-2; v_call: TRBV7-2; d_call: TRBD2; clone_size: NA; cdr3_nt: TGTGCCAGCAGCCCGGGGGTCCTAGCGGGAGTACCAGGGGAGCTGTTTTTT; cdr3_aa: CASSPGVLAGVPGELFF
j_call: TRBJ2-1; v_call: TRBV5-1; d_call: NA; clone_size: once; cdr3_nt: TGCGCCACCCGTGACATGAGCGGCGACAATGAGCAGTTCTTC; cdr3_aa: CATRDMSGDNEQFF
j_call: TRBJ1-2; v_call: TRBV11-2; d_call: NA; clone_size: NA; cdr3_nt: TGTGCCAGCAGCGCGGGACACACCTATGGCTACACCTTC; cdr3_aa: CASSAGHTYGYTF
j_call: TRBJ2-3; v_call: TRBV7-9; d_call: NA; clone_size: NA; cdr3_nt: TGTGCCGAGTCGGTAGGGGTTCCTAGCACAGATACGCAGTATTTT; cdr3_aa: CAESVGVPSTDTQYF
j_call: TRBJ2-3; v_call: TRBV18; d_call: TRBD1; clone_size: NA; cdr3_nt: TGTGCCAGCTCACCATACATGTGGGGACAGGGGAAAACAGATACGCAGTATTTT; cdr3_aa: CASSPYMWGQGKTDTQYF
j_call: TRBJ2-2; v_call: TRBV19; d_call: NA; clone_size: NA; cdr3_nt: TGTGCCAGTCGTCGTACGGAGGGGGCGAACACCGGGGAGCTGTTTTTT; cdr3_aa: CASRRTEGANTGELFF
j_call: TRBJ1-5; v_call: TRBV20-1; d_call: TRBD1; clone_size: NA; cdr3_nt: TGCAGTGCTAGTAGACAGGGAGGCAATCAGCCCCAGCATTTT; cdr3_aa: CSASRQGGNQPQHF
j_call: TRBJ2-6; v_call: TRBV10-2; d_call: NA; clone_size: NA; cdr3_nt: TGCGCCAGCAGTGAGAATGGTTTGGGTGCCGGGGCCAACGTCCTGACTTTC; cdr3_aa: CASSENGLGAGANVLTF
j_call: TRBJ1-2; v_call: TRBV10-3; d_call: TRBD1; clone_size: NA; cdr3_nt: TGTGCCATCAGTGAGGCAGGGGGTTACTATGGCTACACCTTC; cdr3_aa: CAISEAGGYYGYTF
j_call: TRBJ1-1; v_call: TRBV7-3; d_call: NA; clone_size: NA; cdr3_nt: TGTGCCAGCAGCCGACCCGGCTCATTGGGGAACACTGAAGCTTTCTTT; cdr3_aa: CASSRPGSLGNTEAFF
j_call: TRBJ1-2; v_call: TRBV4-3; d_call: NA; clone_size: once; cdr3_nt: TGCGCCAGCAGCCAAGAAACAGGGACGCTAGCAAACTATGGCTACACCTTC; cdr3_aa: CASSQETGTLANYGYTF
j_call: TRBJ2-1; v_call: TRBV4-2; d_call: NA; clone_size: NA; cdr3_nt: TGTGCCAGCAGCCAACAGAAGACCTCCTACAATGAGCAGTTCTTC; cdr3_aa: CASSQQKTSYNEQFF
j_call: TRBJ2-1; v_call: TRBV9; d_call: NA; clone_size: NA; cdr3_nt: TGTGCCTCCAACGGACGCTCCTGGAGCTCCTACAATGAGCAGTTCTTC; cdr3_aa: CASNGRSWSSYNEQFF
j_call: TRBJ2-2; v_call: TRBV7-6; d_call: NA; clone_size: NA; cdr3_nt: TGTGCCAGCAGCTTAGTGAAAGTGAACACCGGGGAGCTGTTTTTT; cdr3_aa: CASSLVKVNTGELFF
j_call: TRBJ2-7; v_call: TRBV6-5; d_call: TRBD2; clone_size: NA; cdr3_nt: TGTGCCAGCAGTTACTCACTAGCGGGCTCCTACGAGCAGTACTTC; cdr3_aa: CASSYSLAGSYEQYF
j_call: TRBJ1-2; v_call: TRBV10-2; d_call: NA; clone_size: once; cdr3_nt: TGCGCCAGCAGGCCAACCGGTACCGCCTATGGCTACACCTTC; cdr3_aa: CASRPTGTAYGYTF
j_call: TRBJ1-4; v_call: TRBV4-2; d_call: NA; clone_size: NA; cdr3_nt: TGTGCCAGCAGCCTCTCGGGGGCTGGAGGTGAAAAACTGTTTTTT; cdr3_aa: CASSLSGAGGEKLFF
j_call: TRBJ1-1; v_call: TRBV18; d_call: TRBD1; clone_size: NA; cdr3_nt: TGTGCCAGCTCACCACCGGACAGGTTCGGAACTGAAGCTTTCTTT; cdr3_aa: CASSPPDRFGTEAFF
j_call: TRBJ2-5; v_call: TRBV2; d_call: NA; clone_size: NA; cdr3_nt: TGTGCCAGCACCACAGGGAGCTCCAAGACCCAGTACTTC; cdr3_aa: CASTTGSSKTQYF
j_call: TRBJ2-1; v_call: TRBV7-3; d_call: TRBD2; clone_size: NA; cdr3_nt: TGTGCCAGCAGCCCTAGCGGGGCTTACAATGAGCAGTTCTTC; cdr3_aa: CASSPSGAYNEQFF
j_call: TRBJ2-7; v_call: TRBV27; d_call: TRBD1; clone_size: NA; cdr3_nt: TGTGCCAGCAGTTTTTTAGGGGGCACGGTTGAACAGTACTTC; cdr3_aa: CASSFLGGTVEQYF
j_call: TRBJ2-2; v_call: TRBV3-1/TRBV3-2; d_call: NA; clone_size: NA; cdr3_nt: TGTGCCAGCAGCCCCTCCGGGGACACCGGGGAGCTGTTTTTT; cdr3_aa: CASSPSGDTGELFF
j_call: TRBJ1-2; v_call: TRBV24-1; d_call: TRBD1; clone_size: NA; cdr3_nt: TGTGCCACCAGCACTAATGTGGGACAGGGAAACTATGGCTACACCTTC; cdr3_aa: CATSTNVGQGNYGYTF
j_call: TRBJ2-3; v_call: TRBV28; d_call: NA; clone_size: NA; cdr3_nt: TGTGCCAGCAGGCTCGGGGGAAGCACAGATACGCAGTATTTT; cdr3_aa: CASRLGGSTDTQYF
j_call: TRBJ2-3; v_call: TRBV7-2; d_call: NA; clone_size: NA; cdr3_nt: TGTGCCAGCAGCGCCACAGGGTCTAGCACAGATACGCAGTATTTT; cdr3_aa: CASSATGSSTDTQYF
j_call: TRBJ1-6; v_call: TRBV3-1/TRBV3-2; d_call: NA; clone_size: NA; cdr3_nt: TGTGCCAGCAGCCAAGAAATGGGTAATTCACCCCTCCACTTT; cdr3_aa: CASSQEMGNSPLHF
j_call: TRBJ2-7; v_call: TRBV3-1/TRBV3-2; d_call: TRBD2; clone_size: NA; cdr3_nt: TGTGCCAGCAGCCACAGGACTAGCGGGAAGACATACGAGCAGTACTTC; cdr3_aa: CASSHRTSGKTYEQYF
j_call: TRBJ2-2; v_call: TRBV29-1; d_call: NA; clone_size: NA; cdr3_nt: TGCAGCGTTGAAATGGCGAATCCGAACACCGGGGAGCTGTTTTTT; cdr3_aa: CSVEMANPNTGELFF
j_call: TRBJ1-5; v_call: TRBV19; d_call: NA; clone_size: NA; cdr3_nt: TGTGCCAGTAGTAAGGCAGAAACTCAGCCCCAGCATTTT; cdr3_aa: CASSKAETQPQHF
j_call: TRBJ2-2; v_call: TRBV27; d_call: TRBD2; clone_size: once; cdr3_nt: TGTGCCAGCAGTTTACTACTAGCGGGAGGATTAGACACCGGGGAGCTGTTTTTT; cdr3_aa: CASSLLLAGGLDTGELFF
j_call: TRBJ2-1; v_call: TRBV5-4; d_call: TRBD2; clone_size: few; cdr3_nt: TGTGCCAGCAGCTTGGTGAGCGGGAGGTATAACAATGAGCAGTTCTTC; cdr3_aa: CASSLVSGRYNNEQFF
j_call: TRBJ2-7; v_call: TRBV2; d_call: TRBD2; clone_size: NA; cdr3_nt: TGTGCCAGGCGAGCGGGAGGCTCCTACGAGCAGTACTTC; cdr3_aa: CARRAGGSYEQYF
j_call: TRBJ1-2; v_call: TRBV7-9; d_call: NA; clone_size: NA; cdr3_nt: TGTGCCAGCAGTCTTACGGGTTTTGGCTACACCTTC; cdr3_aa: CASSLTGFGYTF